Listed below are T cell receptor beta chains from one sample, sequenced in a study of T cell responses to AZD1222 COVID-19 vaccine. Assay: immunoSEQ multiplex PCR; the TCRdb copy retains only in-frame clones and omits some. This table holds 170,000 or so clones, roughly 90% found once. The input for sequencing was peripheral blood, taken on day 0 of AZD1222 vaccination. These receptor sequences come from an adult in good health. CDR3s include the opening cysteine and the closing phenylalanine or tryptophan. Each record gives: V gene, D gene, clone size, J gene, CDR3 protein, CDR3 DNA. The D gene is left open where the match is weak. Clone size is stated in some rows and not others, as once, few, many or a class when expanded.

V: TRBV5-6; D: -; size: -; J: TRBJ2-7; CDR3: CASSAGGRVSYEQYF; DNA: TGTGCCAGCAGCGCCGGTGGCAGGGTCTCCTACGAGCAGTACTTC
V: TRBV18; D: -; size: -; J: TRBJ1-1; CDR3: CASSPGRNTEAFF; DNA: TGTGCCAGCTCACCGGGAAGGAACACTGAAGCTTTCTTT
V: TRBV6-5; D: -; size: -; J: TRBJ1-3; CDR3: CASSYRTEGNTIYF; DNA: TGTGCCAGCAGTTACAGGACGGAAGGAAACACCATATATTTT
V: TRBV19; D: -; size: once; J: TRBJ1-1; CDR3: CAIRSGNTEAFF; DNA: TGTGCCATTAGGTCAGGGAACACTGAAGCTTTCTTT
V: TRBV7-9; D: -; size: -; J: TRBJ2-5; CDR3: CASSLVRETQYF; DNA: TGTGCCAGCAGCTTAGTAAGGGAGACCCAGTACTTC
V: TRBV6-6; D: -; size: -; J: TRBJ2-2; CDR3: CASSYEIGELFF; DNA: TGTGCCAGCAGTTACGAGATCGGGGAGCTGTTTTTT
V: TRBV27; D: TRBD1; size: -; J: TRBJ1-2; CDR3: CASSSIGDRGNYGYTF; DNA: TGTGCCAGCAGTTCAATCGGGGACAGGGGAAACTATGGCTACACCTTC
V: TRBV4-2; D: -; size: -; J: TRBJ2-3; CDR3: CASSRQTGAGRSDTQYF; DNA: TGTGCCAGCAGCCGGCAGACGGGGGCAGGGAGGTCAGATACGCAGTATTTT
V: TRBV30; D: -; size: -; J: TRBJ1-2; CDR3: CAWSVSQPYGYTF; DNA: TGTGCCTGGAGTGTCTCACAGCCCTATGGCTACACCTTC
V: TRBV5-1; D: -; size: once; J: TRBJ2-7; CDR3: CASRTGGSPYEEQYF; DNA: TGCGCCAGCAGGACTGGCGGGTCCCCTTACGAGGAGCAGTACTTC
V: TRBV18; D: -; size: -; J: TRBJ1-5; CDR3: CASSALRERSTTVPQHF; DNA: TGTGCCAGCTCGGCACTCAGGGAACGTAGTACAACCGTCCCCCAGCATTTT
V: TRBV4-1; D: TRBD1; size: -; J: TRBJ1-2; CDR3: CASSHEGAGVNYGYTF; DNA: TGCGCCAGCAGCCACGAGGGGGCGGGAGTCAACTATGGCTACACCTTC
V: TRBV18; D: -; size: -; J: TRBJ1-4; CDR3: CASSRTPGHEKLFF; DNA: TGTGCCAGCTCACGTACCCCGGGGCACGAAAAACTGTTTTTT
V: TRBV7-3; D: TRBD2; size: -; J: TRBJ2-1; CDR3: CASSRLALGGEQFF; DNA: TGTGCCAGCTCCAGACTAGCCCTTGGGGGTGAGCAGTTCTTC
V: TRBV5-6; D: -; size: few; J: TRBJ1-1; CDR3: CASSHISDEAFF; DNA: TGTGCCAGCAGCCACATTTCGGATGAAGCTTTCTTT
V: TRBV7-9; D: -; size: -; J: TRBJ2-2; CDR3: CASSLVEGPGELFF; DNA: TGTGCCAGCAGCTTAGTGGAAGGCCCCGGGGAGCTGTTTTTT
V: TRBV7-2; D: TRBD2; size: -; J: TRBJ2-3; CDR3: CASSPRTSGRPTDTQYF; DNA: TGTGCCAGCAGCCCGCGGACTAGCGGGAGGCCCACAGATACGCAGTATTTT
V: TRBV2; D: TRBD1; size: -; J: TRBJ2-7; CDR3: CANVRDRGPGEQYF; DNA: TGTGCCAACGTACGGGACAGGGGGCCGGGAGAGCAGTACTTC
V: TRBV3-1/TRBV3-2; D: -; size: -; J: TRBJ1-2; CDR3: CASSQGWLYGYTF; DNA: TGTGCCAGCAGCCAAGGTTGGTTATATGGCTACACCTTC
V: TRBV6-5; D: -; size: -; J: TRBJ1-1; CDR3: CASTAREGGTEAFF; DNA: TGTGCCAGCACCGCTCGGGAGGGGGGCACTGAAGCTTTCTTT
V: TRBV12-3/TRBV12-4; D: -; size: few; J: TRBJ2-1; CDR3: CASMGYNEQFF; DNA: TGTGCCAGCATGGGTTACAATGAGCAGTTCTTC
V: TRBV7-2; D: -; size: -; J: TRBJ1-1; CDR3: CASSPGVFDTEAFF; DNA: TGTGCCAGCAGCCCTGGGGTGTTTGACACTGAAGCTTTCTTT
V: TRBV27; D: TRBD2; size: -; J: TRBJ2-5; CDR3: CASIGYSRGGETQYF; DNA: TGTGCCAGCATAGGCTACTCCCGGGGGGGGGAGACCCAGTACTTC
V: TRBV19; D: TRBD1; size: -; J: TRBJ2-6; CDR3: CASSGDRASSGANVLTF; DNA: TGTGCCAGTAGTGGGGACAGGGCGAGCTCTGGGGCCAACGTCCTGACTTTC
V: TRBV6-5; D: TRBD1; size: -; J: TRBJ1-2; CDR3: CASSYSRQGNYGYTF; DNA: TGTGCCAGCAGTTACTCGAGACAGGGGAACTATGGCTACACCTTC
V: TRBV4-2; D: -; size: -; J: TRBJ2-7; CDR3: CASTPGDGYEQYF; DNA: TGTGCCAGCACCCCAGGAGACGGTTACGAGCAGTACTTC
V: TRBV6-1; D: -; size: -; J: TRBJ1-6; CDR3: CASSDGDSPLHF; DNA: TGTGCCAGCAGTGACGGAGATTCACCCCTCCACTTT
V: TRBV2; D: -; size: once; J: TRBJ2-1; CDR3: CASRRNPGVGYNEQFF; DNA: TGTGCCAGCAGGAGGAACCCGGGGGTGGGGTACAATGAGCAGTTCTTC
V: TRBV6-5; D: -; size: -; J: TRBJ1-5; CDR3: CASSYSARAGQPQHF; DNA: TGTGCCAGCAGTTACTCGGCCAGGGCCGGTCAGCCCCAGCATTTT
V: TRBV6-1; D: -; size: -; J: TRBJ1-1; CDR3: CASSDLGRLALNTEAFF; DNA: TGTGCCAGCAGTGACCTTGGGAGGTTGGCCCTGAACACTGAAGCTTTCTTT
V: TRBV18; D: TRBD1; size: -; J: TRBJ1-2; CDR3: CASSFDRGDGYTF; DNA: TGTGCCAGCTCATTCGACAGGGGAGATGGCTACACCTTC
V: TRBV3-1/TRBV3-2; D: -; size: -; J: TRBJ2-5; CDR3: CASSQLPRGTQYF; DNA: TGTGCCAGCAGCCAACTACCGCGCGGGACCCAGTACTTC
V: TRBV4-1; D: TRBD1; size: -; J: TRBJ2-5; CDR3: CASSPGDSPQETQYF; DNA: TGCGCCAGCAGCCCCGGGGACAGCCCCCAAGAGACCCAGTACTTC
V: TRBV18; D: TRBD2; size: -; J: TRBJ2-1; CDR3: CASSQLAGSSYNEQFF; DNA: TGTGCCAGCTCACAGTTAGCGGGGAGCTCCTACAATGAGCAGTTCTTC
V: TRBV6-5; D: TRBD2; size: -; J: TRBJ2-1; CDR3: CASNGLLAGDNEQFF; DNA: TGTGCCAGCAACGGGTTACTAGCGGGAGACAATGAGCAGTTCTTC
V: TRBV7-9; D: -; size: -; J: TRBJ1-1; CDR3: CASSAPGTGRSGDTEAFF; DNA: TGTGCCAGCAGCGCGCCCGGGACGGGGAGGTCGGGAGACACTGAAGCTTTCTTT
V: TRBV6-5; D: -; size: -; J: TRBJ1-1; CDR3: CASSYSKVLNTEAFF; DNA: TGTGCCAGCAGTTACTCGAAGGTCCTGAACACTGAAGCTTTCTTT
V: TRBV6-1; D: -; size: -; J: TRBJ2-7; CDR3: CASSEWASYEQYF; DNA: TGTGCCAGCAGTGAATGGGCTTCCTACGAGCAGTACTTC
V: TRBV4-1; D: -; size: -; J: TRBJ2-7; CDR3: CASSQTPGKNPYEQYF; DNA: TGCGCCAGCAGCCAAACCCCGGGAAAGAACCCCTACGAGCAGTACTTC
V: TRBV5-5; D: -; size: -; J: TRBJ1-3; CDR3: CASSLGPVSGNTIYF; DNA: TGTGCCAGCAGCCTGGGGCCGGTCTCTGGAAACACCATATATTTT
V: TRBV28; D: TRBD1; size: -; J: TRBJ2-2; CDR3: CASSSRQGAGELFF; DNA: TGTGCCAGCAGTTCCCGACAGGGGGCCGGGGAGCTGTTTTTT
V: TRBV19; D: -; size: few; J: TRBJ2-3; CDR3: CASSLTRSRADTQYF; DNA: TGTGCCAGTAGCCTAACAAGGAGCCGAGCAGATACGCAGTATTTT
V: TRBV5-1; D: -; size: -; J: TRBJ2-2; CDR3: CASSRVGTGELFF; DNA: TGCGCCAGCAGCCGGGTGGGCACCGGGGAGCTGTTTTTT
V: TRBV9; D: -; size: -; J: TRBJ2-5; CDR3: CASSVGQTQETQYF; DNA: TGTGCCAGCAGCGTAGGGCAAACGCAAGAGACCCAGTACTTC
V: TRBV4-1; D: -; size: -; J: TRBJ1-1; CDR3: CASSQRQSSENTEAFF; DNA: TGCGCCAGCAGCCAAAGACAGTCCTCAGAGAACACTGAAGCTTTCTTT
V: TRBV19; D: TRBD2; size: once; J: TRBJ2-1; CDR3: CASSVLTSGRAQEQFF; DNA: TGTGCCAGTAGCGTGCTCACTAGCGGGAGGGCCCAGGAGCAGTTCTTC
V: TRBV19; D: TRBD2; size: -; J: TRBJ2-1; CDR3: CASSPPGLAKGREQFF; DNA: TGTGCCAGTAGCCCTCCGGGACTAGCGAAGGGACGTGAGCAGTTCTTC
V: TRBV10-3; D: -; size: -; J: TRBJ1-1; CDR3: CAISELSATEAFF; DNA: TGTGCCATCAGTGAGCTTTCAGCCACTGAAGCTTTCTTT
V: TRBV27; D: -; size: -; J: TRBJ2-2; CDR3: CAVRTTISTGELFF; DNA: TGTGCCGTCCGAACTACCATCTCGACCGGGGAGCTGTTTTTT
V: TRBV11-1; D: -; size: once; J: TRBJ1-3; CDR3: CASSRGQLGNTIYF; DNA: TGTGCCAGCAGCCGCGGACAGCTAGGAAACACCATATATTTT
V: TRBV29-1; D: -; size: few; J: TRBJ1-5; CDR3: CSPRGQISNQPQHF; DNA: TGCAGCCCCCGGGGCCAGATTAGCAATCAGCCCCAGCATTTT
V: TRBV18; D: -; size: -; J: TRBJ2-1; CDR3: CASSPRTEQFF; DNA: TGTGCCAGCTCACCTAGGACCGAGCAGTTCTTC
V: TRBV28; D: TRBD1; size: -; J: TRBJ1-2; CDR3: CASKGQGSYTF; DNA: TGTGCCAGCAAGGGACAGGGGAGCTACACCTTC
V: TRBV30; D: -; size: once; J: TRBJ1-6; CDR3: CAWGTESSYNSPLHF; DNA: TGTGCCTGGGGGACCGAGAGCTCCTATAATTCACCCCTCCACTTT
V: TRBV28; D: -; size: -; J: TRBJ1-5; CDR3: CASSFQPQHF; DNA: TGTGCCAGCAGTTTCCAGCCCCAGCATTTT
V: TRBV24-1; D: -; size: -; J: TRBJ2-7; CDR3: CATSDLRWGSGEQYF; DNA: TGTGCCACCAGTGATTTGCGCTGGGGCTCTGGCGAGCAGTACTTC
V: TRBV5-5; D: TRBD2; size: -; J: TRBJ2-3; CDR3: CASSLIAGGGDTQYF; DNA: TGTGCCAGCAGCTTGATAGCGGGAGGGGGAGATACGCAGTATTTT
V: TRBV28; D: -; size: -; J: TRBJ1-1; CDR3: CASSLWAQHYAWAFF; DNA: TGTGCCAGCAGTTTATGGGCCCAACACTACGCTTGGGCTTTCTTT
V: TRBV5-1; D: -; size: -; J: TRBJ2-2; CDR3: CASSWPGLMNTGELFF; DNA: TGCGCCAGCAGCTGGCCGGGACTGATGAACACCGGGGAGCTGTTTTTT
V: TRBV5-1; D: TRBD1; size: -; J: TRBJ2-7; CDR3: CASSLSPQGAVEQYF; DNA: TGCGCCAGCAGCTTATCCCCACAGGGGGCGGTCGAGCAGTACTTC